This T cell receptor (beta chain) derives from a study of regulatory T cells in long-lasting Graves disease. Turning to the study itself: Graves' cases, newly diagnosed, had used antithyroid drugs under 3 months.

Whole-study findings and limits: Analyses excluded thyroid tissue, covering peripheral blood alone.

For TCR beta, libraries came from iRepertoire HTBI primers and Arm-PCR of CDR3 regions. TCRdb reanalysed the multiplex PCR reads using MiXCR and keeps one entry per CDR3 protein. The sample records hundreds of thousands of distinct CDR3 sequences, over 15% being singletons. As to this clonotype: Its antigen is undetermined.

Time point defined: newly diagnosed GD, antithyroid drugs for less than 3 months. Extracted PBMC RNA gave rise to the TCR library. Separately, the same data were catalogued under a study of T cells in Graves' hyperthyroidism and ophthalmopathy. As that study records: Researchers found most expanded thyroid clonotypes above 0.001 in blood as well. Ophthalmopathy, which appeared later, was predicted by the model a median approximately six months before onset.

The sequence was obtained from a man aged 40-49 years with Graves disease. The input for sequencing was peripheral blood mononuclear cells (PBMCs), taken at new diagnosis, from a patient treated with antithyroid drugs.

The CDR3 DNA is TGCGCCAGCAGCTTGGCATGGGGGGGGGAGATGGCCTACGAGCAGTACTTC. Protein: CASSLAWGGEMAYEQYF. The chain links TRBV5-1 to TRBJ2-7; the match to TRBD2 covers 7 bases. The length of the CDR3 is 17 residues. Germline V gives CDR1 SGHRS, CDR2 YFSETQ. The trim removed 0 bases at V and 2 bases at J, leaving 11 bases unmatched.